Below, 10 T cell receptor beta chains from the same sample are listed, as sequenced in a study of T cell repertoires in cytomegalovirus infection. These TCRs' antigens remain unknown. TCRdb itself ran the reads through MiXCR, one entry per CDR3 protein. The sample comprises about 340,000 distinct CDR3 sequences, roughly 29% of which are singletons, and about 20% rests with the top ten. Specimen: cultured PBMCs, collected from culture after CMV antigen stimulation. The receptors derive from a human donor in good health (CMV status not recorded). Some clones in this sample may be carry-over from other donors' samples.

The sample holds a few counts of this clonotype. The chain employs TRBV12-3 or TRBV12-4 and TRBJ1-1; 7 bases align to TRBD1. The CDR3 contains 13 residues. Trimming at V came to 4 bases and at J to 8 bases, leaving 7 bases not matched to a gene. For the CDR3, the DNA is TGTGCCAGCAGTTCGGGAGGGGACAGAGAAGCTTTCTTT. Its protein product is CASSSGGDREAFF.

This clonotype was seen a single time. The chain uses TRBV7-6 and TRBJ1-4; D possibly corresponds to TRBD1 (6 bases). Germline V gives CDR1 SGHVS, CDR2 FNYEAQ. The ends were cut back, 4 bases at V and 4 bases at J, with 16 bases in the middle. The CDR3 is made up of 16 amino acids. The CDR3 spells CASSSGAEALNEKLFF. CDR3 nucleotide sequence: TGTGCCAGCAGCTCAGGGGCGGAAGCCCTTAATGAAAAACTGTTTTTT.

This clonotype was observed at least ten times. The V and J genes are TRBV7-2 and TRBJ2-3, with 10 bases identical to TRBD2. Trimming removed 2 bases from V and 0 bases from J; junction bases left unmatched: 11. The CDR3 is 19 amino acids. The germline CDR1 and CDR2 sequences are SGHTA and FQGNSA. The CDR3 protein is CASSLLPTSGSSSTDTQYF. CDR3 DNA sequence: TGTGCCAGCAGCTTACTCCCGACTAGCGGGTCTTCTAGCACAGATACGCAGTATTTT.

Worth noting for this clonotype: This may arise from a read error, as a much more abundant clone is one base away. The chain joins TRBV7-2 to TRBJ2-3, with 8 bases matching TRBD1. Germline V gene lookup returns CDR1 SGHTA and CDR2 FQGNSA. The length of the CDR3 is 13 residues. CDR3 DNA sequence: TGTGCCGGCGGACAGGGTCCTACAGAGACGCAGTATTTT. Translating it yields CAGGQGPTETQYF.

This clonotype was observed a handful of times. The CDR3 coding sequence is TGCGCCAGCAGCAATGGACAGGGAGCTAACTATGGCTACACCTTC. It yields the protein CASSNGQGANYGYTF. V is TRBV5-1 and J is TRBJ1-2; 8 nucleotides line up with TRBD1. Trimming removed 4 bases from V and 0 bases from J; junction bases left unmatched: 5. Germline V gene data show CDR1 as SGHRS and CDR2 as YFSETQ. The CDR3 has 15 amino acids.

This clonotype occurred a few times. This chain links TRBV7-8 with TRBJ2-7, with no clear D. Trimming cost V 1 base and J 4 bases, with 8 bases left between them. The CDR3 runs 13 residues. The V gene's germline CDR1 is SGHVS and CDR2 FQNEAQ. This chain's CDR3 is CASSLESGYEQYF. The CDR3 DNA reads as TGTGCCAGCAGCTTAGAGTCTGGGTACGAGCAGTACTTC.

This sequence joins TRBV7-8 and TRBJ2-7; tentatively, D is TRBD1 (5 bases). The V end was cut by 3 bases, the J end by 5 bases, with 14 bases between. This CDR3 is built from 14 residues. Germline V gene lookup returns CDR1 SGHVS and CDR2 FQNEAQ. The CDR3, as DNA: TGTGCCAGCAGCTTTGGGCGCGACAGAGACGAGCAGTACTTC. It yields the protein CASSFGRDRDEQYF.

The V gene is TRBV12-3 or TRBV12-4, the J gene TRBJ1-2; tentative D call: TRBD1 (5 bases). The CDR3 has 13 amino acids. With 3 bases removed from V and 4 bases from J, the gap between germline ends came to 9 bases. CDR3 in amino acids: CASSLVGTYGYTF. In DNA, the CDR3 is TGTGCCAGCAGTTTGGTAGGGACCTATGGCTACACCTTC.

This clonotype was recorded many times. The DNA of the CDR3 is TGTGCCAGCAGCTCCTGGACAGGGACGAACACCGGGGAGCTGTTTTTT. It specifies CASSSWTGTNTGELFF. The J gene is TRBJ2-2, the V gene TRBV7-2, with TRBD1 identical over 8 bases. This CDR3 has 16 amino acids. V trimming: 4 bases; J trimming: 0 bases; junction bases outside the gene matches: 4. CDR1 SGHTA and CDR2 FQGNSA come from the germline V gene.

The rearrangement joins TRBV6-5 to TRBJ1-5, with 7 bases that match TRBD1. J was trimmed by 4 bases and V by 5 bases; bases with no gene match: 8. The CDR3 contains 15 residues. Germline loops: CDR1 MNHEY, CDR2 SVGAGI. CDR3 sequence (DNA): TGTGCCAGCAGTGGGGGACAGCCTATTAATCAGCCCCAGCATTTT. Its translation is CASSGGQPINQPQHF.